One and the same sample provided the 10 T cell receptor beta chains below, sequenced in a study of memory CD4+ T cells and cytomegalovirus serostatus. Single viable CD3+CD4+CD8-CD45RO+ cells were sorted as the memory CD4+ T cells. Here immunoSEQ multiplex PCR was the method, and the copy in TCRdb shows in-frame clones only, minus some. The repertoire holds approximately 46,000 clones, around four fifths seen once, with about 0.6% in the top ten. The sequencing input was memory CD4+ T cells from blood. The receptors shown here come from an adult in good health and CMV-seronegative.

This rearrangement joins TRBV5-6 to TRBJ2-1; 7 bases are shared with TRBD2. CDR1 SGHDT and CDR2 YYEEEE come from the germline V gene. The V segment lost 2 bases and the J segment 5 bases; nucleotides outside the gene matches: 4. CDR3 length: 14 residues. Here the CDR3 reads CASSFLADHNEQFF. The DNA of the CDR3 is TGTGCCAGCAGCTTCCTAGCGGATCACAATGAGCAGTTCTTC.

The chain couples TRBV4-1 to TRBJ1-4, with D tentatively TRBD1 (6 bases). Trimming stripped 1 base from V and 10 bases from J, with 22 bases between. Germline V lookup: CDR1 MGHRA, CDR2 YSYEKL. This CDR3 has 17 amino acids. The CDR3 sequence is CASSQVMGGAGSGKLFF. CDR3 nucleotides: TGCGCCAGCAGCCAAGTTATGGGGGGGGCAGGGAGTGGAAAACTGTTTTTT.

The rearrangement joins TRBV5-5 to TRBJ2-7; 8 bases are a match to TRBD1. V shed 1 base and J 4 bases; nucleotides not matched to a gene: 13. This CDR3 is built from 17 residues. Germline CDR1 SGHKS, CDR2 YYEKEE (reference sequence). CDR3 amino acids: CASSLLATAGGAYEQYF. Written as DNA, the CDR3 is TGTGCCAGCAGCTTGTTGGCTACTGCAGGGGGCGCGTACGAGCAGTACTTC. Variable domain in full (rest from reference TRBV5-5 and TRBJ2-7): DAGVTQSPTHLIKTRGQQVTLRCSPISGHKSVSWYQQVLGQGPQFIFQYYEKEERGRGNFPDRFSARQFPNYSSELNVNALLLGDSALYLCASSLLATAGGAYEQYFGPGTRLTVT.

This chain links TRBV19 with TRBJ1-5, with 8 bases identical to TRBD1. Germline V gives CDR1 LNHDA, CDR2 SQIVND (reference sequence). CDR3 size: 16 residues. V shed 6 bases, J shed 0 bases, and the junction held 7 bases outside the gene matches. CDR3 protein: CASSLGTGFSNQPQHF. Written as DNA, the CDR3 is TGTGCCAGTAGCCTCGGGACAGGTTTTAGCAATCAGCCCCAGCATTTT.

Here the CDR3 reads CASTPGPHNYGYTF. The CDR3 bases are TGTGCCAGCACCCCGGGACCCCATAACTATGGCTACACCTTC. V gene TRBV6-5 combines with J gene TRBJ1-2, with a weak D call TRBD1 (5 bases). This CDR3 region has 14 residues. The germline V gene encodes CDR1 MNHEY and CDR2 SVGAGI. Trimming removed 7 bases at V and 1 base at J, with 13 bases between.

V gene TRBV18 combines with J gene TRBJ2-3; a possible D gene is TRBD2 (5 bases). Trimming pared 2 bases from V and 5 bases from J, leaving 14 bases between. The germline V gene has CDR1 KGHSH and CDR2 LQKENI. CDR3 length equals 15 residues. The CDR3 reads CASSPGRSYQDTQYF. The DNA for the CDR3 is TGTGCCAGCTCACCAGGGAGAAGCTACCAAGATACGCAGTATTTT. Full variable domain (outside the CDR3, taken from reference TRBV18 and TRBJ2-3): NAGVMQNPRHLVRRRGQEARLRCSPMKGHSHVYWYRQLPEEGLKFMVYLQKENIIDESGMPKERFSAEFPKEGPSILRIQQVVRGDSAAYFCASSPGRSYQDTQYFGPGTRLTVL.

The J gene is TRBJ1-2, the V gene TRBV29-1; TRBD1 aligns across 9 bases. CDR3 length: 16 amino acids. CDR1 is SQVTM, CDR2 ANQGSEA, per germline. The trim removed 3 bases at V and 6 bases at J, leaving 14 bases unmatched. CDR3 region: CSVEGTREDRGHGYTF. The CDR3 DNA reads TGCAGCGTTGAGGGCACCCGAGAGGACAGGGGCCATGGCTACACCTTC.

The rearrangement joins TRBV5-1 to TRBJ1-2; the D is unclear. CDR1 is SGHRS, CDR2 YFSETQ, per germline. The germline V and J ends were trimmed by 6 bases and 4 bases, with 16 bases remaining between them. CDR3 length: 14 amino acids. The DNA of the CDR3 is TGCGCCAGCACTAGGACTTTTGGGAGCTATGGCTACACCTTC. Protein sequence: CASTRTFGSYGYTF.

V and J are TRBV14 and TRBJ2-7, with D possibly TRBD1 on 6 matching bases. Deletions cut 1 base from V and 0 bases from J, with 28 bases between. CDR1 is SGHDN and CDR2 is FVKESK in the germline V gene. The CDR3 sequence is 21 residues long. CDR3 region: CASSQARDRDISYLSSYEQYF. The DNA for the CDR3 is TGTGCCAGCAGCCAAGCGAGAGACCGGGACATATCTTACTTAAGCTCCTACGAGCAGTACTTC.

V usage is TRBV27 and J usage is TRBJ1-1, with a weak D call TRBD1 (5 bases). The germline V and J ends were trimmed by 4 bases and 4 bases, with 7 bases remaining between them. The CDR3 consists of 12 residues. Germline lookup yields CDR1 MNHEY and CDR2 SMNVEV (reference sequence). As DNA, the CDR3 is TGTGCCAGCAGTTCGGGGGGCACTGAAGCTTTCTTT. Translated, it gives CASSSGGTEAFF.